The sequence of this TCR beta chain was determined in a study of OX40 agonist ivuxolimab in advanced cancers. Only in-frame clones appear in the TCRdb table, and some are missing; sequencing was by immunoSEQ multiplex PCR. The sample carries tens of thousands of clones, 90% to 95% recorded once. Germline V CDR1 and CDR2: MNHNY, SVGAGI (reference sequence). Trimming pared 1 base from V and 6 bases from J, leaving 7 bases between. This CDR3 has 13 residues. This TCR was sampled from an adult with an advanced solid tumor such as melanoma, head and neck, liver or kidney cancer. The material sequenced was CD4+ or CD8+ T cells sorted from blood, taken in a trial of the OX40 agonist ivuxolimab. The gene calls are TRBV6-6 and TRBJ2-1, with D uncertain. This CDR3 reads CASSYYRSNEQFF. CDR3 in DNA: TGTGCCAGCAGTTACTATCGGAGCAATGAGCAGTTCTTC.